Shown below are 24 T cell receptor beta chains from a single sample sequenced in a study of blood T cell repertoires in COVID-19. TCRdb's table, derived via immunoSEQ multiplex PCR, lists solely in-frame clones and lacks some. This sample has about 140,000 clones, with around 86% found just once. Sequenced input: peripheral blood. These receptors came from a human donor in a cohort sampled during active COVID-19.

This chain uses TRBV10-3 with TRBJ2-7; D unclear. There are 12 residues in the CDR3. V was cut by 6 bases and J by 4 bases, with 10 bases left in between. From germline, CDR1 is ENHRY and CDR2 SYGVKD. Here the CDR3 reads CAISLDGYEQYF. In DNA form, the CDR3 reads TGTGCCATCAGCCTAGATGGTTACGAGCAGTACTTC.

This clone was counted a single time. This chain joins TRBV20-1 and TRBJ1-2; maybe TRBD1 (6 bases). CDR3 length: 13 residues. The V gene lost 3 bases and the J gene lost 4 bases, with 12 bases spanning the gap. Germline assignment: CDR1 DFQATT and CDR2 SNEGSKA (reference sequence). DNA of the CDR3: TGCAGTGCTAGTCCCAGGGGATTCTATGGCTACACCTTC. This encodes CSASPRGFYGYTF.

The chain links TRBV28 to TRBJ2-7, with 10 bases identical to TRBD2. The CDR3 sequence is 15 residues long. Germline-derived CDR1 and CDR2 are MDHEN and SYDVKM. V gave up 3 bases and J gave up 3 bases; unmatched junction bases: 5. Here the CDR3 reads CASSLQLAGIYEQYF. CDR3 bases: TGTGCCAGCAGTTTGCAACTAGCGGGAATCTACGAGCAGTACTTC.

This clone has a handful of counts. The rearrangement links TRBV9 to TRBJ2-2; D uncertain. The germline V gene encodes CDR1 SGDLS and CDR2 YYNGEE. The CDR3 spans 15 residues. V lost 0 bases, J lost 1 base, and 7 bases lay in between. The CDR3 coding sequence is TGTGCCAGCAGCGTAGCCGGTCAGAACACCGGGGAGCTGTTTTTT. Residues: CASSVAGQNTGELFF.

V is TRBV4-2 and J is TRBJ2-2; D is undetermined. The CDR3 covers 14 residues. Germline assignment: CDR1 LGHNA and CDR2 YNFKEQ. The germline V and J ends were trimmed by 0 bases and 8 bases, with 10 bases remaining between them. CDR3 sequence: CASSQEMRRGELFF. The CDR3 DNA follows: TGTGCCAGCAGCCAAGAGATGCGGCGGGGGGAGCTGTTTTTT.

The CDR3 sequence is CASSPSGQGLGETQYF. CDR3 nucleotide sequence: TGTGCCAGCAGCCCCTCGGGACAGGGATTAGGAGAGACCCAGTACTTC. The J gene is TRBJ2-5, the V gene TRBV7-9; 9 nucleotides match TRBD1. J was trimmed by 4 bases and V by 5 bases; bases with no gene match: 11. The CDR3 contains 16 residues. Per the germline V gene, CDR1 is SEHNR and CDR2 is FQNEAQ (reference sequence).

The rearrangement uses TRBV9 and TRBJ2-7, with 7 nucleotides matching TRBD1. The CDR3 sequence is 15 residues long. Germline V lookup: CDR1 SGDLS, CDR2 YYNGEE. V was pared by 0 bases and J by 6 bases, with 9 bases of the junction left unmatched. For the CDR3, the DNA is TGTGCCAGCAGCGTAGCTCCGGGACAGACGAGCGAGCAGTACTTC. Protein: CASSVAPGQTSEQYF.

The CDR3 spells CASSTTFSGTNYEQYF. CDR3 in DNA: TGTGCCAGCTCAACCACTTTCTCCGGGACAAATTACGAGCAGTACTTC. The chain joins TRBV18 to TRBJ2-7, with a weak D call TRBD1 (6 bases). The CDR3 extends over 16 amino acids. Trimming cost V 5 bases and J 4 bases, with 21 bases left between them. Germline V gene data show CDR1 as KGHSH and CDR2 as LQKENI.

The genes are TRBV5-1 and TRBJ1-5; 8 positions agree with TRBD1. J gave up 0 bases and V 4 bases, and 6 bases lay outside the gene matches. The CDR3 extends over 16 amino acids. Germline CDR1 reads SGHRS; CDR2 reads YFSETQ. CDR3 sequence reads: CASSPGQVFSNQPQHF. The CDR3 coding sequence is TGCGCCAGCAGCCCGGGACAGGTGTTTAGCAATCAGCCCCAGCATTTT.

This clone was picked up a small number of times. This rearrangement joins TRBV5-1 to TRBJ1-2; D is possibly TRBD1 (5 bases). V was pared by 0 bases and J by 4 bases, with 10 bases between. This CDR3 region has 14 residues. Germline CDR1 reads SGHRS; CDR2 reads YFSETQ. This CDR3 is CASSLAQGPYGYTF. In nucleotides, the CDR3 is TGCGCCAGCAGCTTGGCTCAGGGTCCCTATGGCTACACCTTC.

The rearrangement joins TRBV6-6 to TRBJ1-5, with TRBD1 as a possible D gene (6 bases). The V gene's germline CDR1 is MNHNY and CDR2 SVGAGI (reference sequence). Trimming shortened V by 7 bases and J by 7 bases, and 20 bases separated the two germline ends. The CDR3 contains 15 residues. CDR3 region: CASTPWQGNDQPQHF. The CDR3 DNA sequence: TGTGCCAGCACCCCGTGGCAGGGGAATGACCAGCCCCAGCATTTT.

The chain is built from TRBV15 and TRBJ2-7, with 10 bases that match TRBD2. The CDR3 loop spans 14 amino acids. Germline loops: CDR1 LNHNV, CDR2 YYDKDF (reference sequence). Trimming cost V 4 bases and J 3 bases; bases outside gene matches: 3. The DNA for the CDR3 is TGTGCCACCAGCACTCAGCGGGAGGGCTACGAGCAGTACTTC. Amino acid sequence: CATSTQREGYEQYF.

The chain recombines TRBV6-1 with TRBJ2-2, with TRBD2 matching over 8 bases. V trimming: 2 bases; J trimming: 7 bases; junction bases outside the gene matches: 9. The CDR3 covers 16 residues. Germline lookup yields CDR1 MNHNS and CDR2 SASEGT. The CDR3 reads CASSERGAGAGGELFF. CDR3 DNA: TGTGCCAGCAGTGAACGCGGAGCGGGAGCGGGCGGGGAGCTGTTTTTT.

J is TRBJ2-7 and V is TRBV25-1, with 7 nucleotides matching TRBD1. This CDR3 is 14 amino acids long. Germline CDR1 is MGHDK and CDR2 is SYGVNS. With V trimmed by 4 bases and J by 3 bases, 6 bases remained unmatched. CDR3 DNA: TGTGCCAGCAGTGCTTGGGACAGTGGCTACGAGCAGTACTTC. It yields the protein CASSAWDSGYEQYF.

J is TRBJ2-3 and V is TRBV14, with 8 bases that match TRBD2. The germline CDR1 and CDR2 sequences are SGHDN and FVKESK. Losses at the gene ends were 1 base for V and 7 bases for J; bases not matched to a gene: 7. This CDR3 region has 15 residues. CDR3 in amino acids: CASSQGAGGHYTQYF. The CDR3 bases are TGTGCCAGCAGCCAAGGGGCGGGAGGCCACTATACGCAGTATTTT. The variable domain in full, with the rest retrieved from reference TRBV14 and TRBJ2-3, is EAGVTQFPSHSVIEKGQTVTLRCDPISGHDNLYWYRRVMGKEIKFLLHFVKESKQDESGMPNNRFLAERTGGTYSTLKVQPAELEDSGVYFCASSQGAGGHYTQYFGPGTRLTVL.

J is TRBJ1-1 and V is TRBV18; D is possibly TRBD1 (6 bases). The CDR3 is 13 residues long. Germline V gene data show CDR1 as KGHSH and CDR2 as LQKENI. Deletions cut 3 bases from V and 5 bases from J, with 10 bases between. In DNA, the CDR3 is TGTGCCAGCTCACCCAGGGGAGATACTGAAGCTTTCTTT. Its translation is CASSPRGDTEAFF.

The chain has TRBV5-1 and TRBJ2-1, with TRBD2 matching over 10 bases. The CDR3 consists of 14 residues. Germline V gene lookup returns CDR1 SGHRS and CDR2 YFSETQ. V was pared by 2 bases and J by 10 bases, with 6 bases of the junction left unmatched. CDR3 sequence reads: CASSFQIAGGEQFF. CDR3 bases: TGCGCCAGCAGCTTCCAAATAGCGGGGGGCGAGCAGTTCTTC.

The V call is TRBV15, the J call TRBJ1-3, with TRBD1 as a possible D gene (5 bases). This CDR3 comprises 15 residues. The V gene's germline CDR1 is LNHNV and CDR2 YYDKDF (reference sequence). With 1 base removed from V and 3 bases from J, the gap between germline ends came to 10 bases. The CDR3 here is CATSRAGEGGNTIYF. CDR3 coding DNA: TGTGCCACCAGCAGAGCGGGGGAAGGTGGAAACACCATATATTTT. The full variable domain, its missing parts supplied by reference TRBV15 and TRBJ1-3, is DAMVIQNPRYQVTQFGKPVTLSCSQTLNHNVMYWYQQKSSQAPKLLFHYYDKDFNNEADTPDNFQSRRPNTSFCFLDIRSPGLGDTAMYLCATSRAGEGGNTIYFGEGSWLTVV.

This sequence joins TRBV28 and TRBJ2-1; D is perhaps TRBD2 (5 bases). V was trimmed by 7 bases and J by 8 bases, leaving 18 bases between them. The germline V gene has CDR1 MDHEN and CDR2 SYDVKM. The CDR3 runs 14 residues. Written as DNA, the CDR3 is TGTGCCAGCACCCGGTACGGGATAGGAGATGAGCAGTTCTTC. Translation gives CASTRYGIGDEQFF.

This chain's CDR3 is CASSLGGGTGNTIYF. The CDR3 coding sequence is TGTGCCAGCAGCTTAGGAGGGGGAACCGGAAACACCATATATTTT. J is TRBJ1-3 and V is TRBV7-8; the D gene is possibly TRBD1 (6 bases). This CDR3 comprises 15 residues. With 1 base removed from V and 4 bases from J, the gap between germline ends came to 11 bases. Germline CDR1 SGHVS, CDR2 FQNEAQ.

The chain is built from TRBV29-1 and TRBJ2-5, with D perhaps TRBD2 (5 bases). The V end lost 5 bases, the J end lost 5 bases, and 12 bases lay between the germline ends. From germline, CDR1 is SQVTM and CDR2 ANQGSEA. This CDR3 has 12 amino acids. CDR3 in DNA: TGCAGCGTTTCCGGCCCTAGCGAGACCCAGTACTTC. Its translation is CSVSGPSETQYF.

This CDR3 is CASSSPGFQETQYF. CDR3 sequence (DNA): TGTGCCAGCAGCTCCCCCGGTTTCCAAGAGACCCAGTACTTC. The V gene is TRBV3-1 (or the pseudogene TRBV3-2), the J gene TRBJ2-5; D is unclear. The CDR3 consists of 14 residues. V lost 5 bases, J lost 1 base, and 11 bases lay in between. CDR1 and CDR2 from the germline V gene are LGHDT and YNNKEL (reference sequence).

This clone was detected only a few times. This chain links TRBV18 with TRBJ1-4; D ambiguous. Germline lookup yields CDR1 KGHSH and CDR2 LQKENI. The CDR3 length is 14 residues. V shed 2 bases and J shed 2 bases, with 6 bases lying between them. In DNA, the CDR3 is TGTGCCAGCTCACCAGGGCATACTAATGAAAAACTGTTTTTT. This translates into CASSPGHTNEKLFF.

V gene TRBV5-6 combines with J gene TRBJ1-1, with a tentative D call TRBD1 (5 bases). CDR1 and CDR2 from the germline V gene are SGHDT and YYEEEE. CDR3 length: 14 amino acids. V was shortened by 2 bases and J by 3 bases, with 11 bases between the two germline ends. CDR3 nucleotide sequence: TGTGCCAGCAGCTTCTTCAGGGAGGACACTGAAGCTTTCTTT. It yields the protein CASSFFREDTEAFF.